This T cell receptor (beta chain) was captured in a study of monozygotic twins with inflammatory bowel disease. Notes on this clonotype: Its matching antigen is unknown.

CDR3 length: 14 amino acids. Incorporation of UMIs carrying a 6-nucleotide sample barcode was performed by template switching. TCRdb derives one entry per CDR3 protein from the 5' RACE reads, leaving out DNA. Here the sample table reports around 380,000 distinct CDR3 sequences. Points from the study as a whole: Different T cell subtypes could not be distinguished.

This TCR derives from a human donor with ulcerative colitis or Crohn's disease, or a healthy co-twin of an affected twin (not recorded which). Material for sequencing was blood. The V and J genes are TRBV12-3 or TRBV12-4 and TRBJ2-5. This chain's CDR3 is CASSSSGGKETQYF.